This TCR beta chain appears in the sequencing data of a study of control samples from healthy donors and cancer patients. Per germline, CDR1 SGHDT and CDR2 YYEEEE. The CDR3 sequence is 12 residues long. Trimming took off 3 bases at V and 4 bases at J, with 5 bases between the two ends. This table comes from immunoSEQ multiplex PCR, and its TCRdb copy is limited to in-frame clones, with some not included. The sample has 100,000 to 120,000 clones, 83% seen once. This clone appeared once. The clonotype was recovered from a woman aged 50 to 65 in good health. Sequences were obtained from blood. The gene calls are TRBV5-6 and TRBJ1-5; no firm D call. The CDR3 reads CASSYLNQPQHF. The CDR3 DNA is TGTGCCAGCAGCTATCTAAATCAGCCCCAGCATTTT.